This passage covers 18 T cell receptor beta chains from one sample sequenced in a study of blood T cell repertoires in COVID-19. This table comes from immunoSEQ multiplex PCR, and its TCRdb copy is limited to in-frame clones, with some not included. The sample carries tens of thousands of clones, roughly 83% recorded once. Source material: peripheral blood. The receptors come from a human donor in a cohort sampled during active COVID-19.

The chain couples TRBV6-5 to TRBJ1-5, with D unclear. Germline CDR1 MNHEY, CDR2 SVGAGI. V was shortened by 8 bases and J by 3 bases, with 8 bases between the two germline ends. The CDR3 is 12 residues long. In nucleotides, the CDR3 is TGTGCCAGCCAGAACACCAATCAGCCCCAGCATTTT. This translates into CASQNTNQPQHF.

This chain links TRBV5-6 with TRBJ1-1; tentative D call: TRBD1 (6 bases). Deletions cut 0 bases from V and 4 bases from J, with 16 bases between. The CDR3 extends over 16 amino acids. The germline V gene encodes CDR1 SGHDT and CDR2 YYEEEE. The CDR3 is CASSLEQGEISTEAFF. The CDR3 nucleotides read TGTGCCAGCAGCTTGGAACAGGGTGAGATTTCCACTGAAGCTTTCTTT. Full variable domain (rest looked up from reference TRBV5-6 and TRBJ1-1): DAGVTQSPTHLIKTRGQQVTLRCSPKSGHDTVSWYQQALGQGPQFIFQYYEEEERQRGNFPDRFSGHQFPNYSSELNVNALLLGDSALYLCASSLEQGEISTEAFFGQGTRLTVV.

This clone was counted only a few times. The chain joins TRBV5-1 to TRBJ1-1, with 7 bases matching TRBD1. V gave up 4 bases and J gave up 6 bases; unmatched junction bases: 15. CDR1 and CDR2 (germline): SGHRS, YFSETQ. The CDR3 runs to 16 residues. The CDR3 region has the DNA TGCGCCAGCAGCGAGGAAAACAGGGGTGAAGGTTCTGAAGCTTTCTTT. This sequence encodes CASSEENRGEGSEAFF.

The chain combines TRBV2 with TRBJ2-1; TRBD2 aligns across 13 bases. Per the germline V gene, CDR1 is SNHLY and CDR2 is FYNNEI. With 5 bases clipped from V and 4 bases from J, the junction kept 2 bases outside the gene matches. The CDR3 contains 15 residues. CDR3 sequence: CASSTTSGGYNEQFF. CDR3 nucleotides: TGTGCCAGCAGTACGACTAGCGGGGGGTACAATGAGCAGTTCTTC. Full variable domain (missing parts from reference TRBV2 and TRBJ2-1): EPEVTQTPSHQVTQMGQEVILRCVPISNHLYFYWYRQILGQKVEFLVSFYNNEISEKSEIFDDQFSVERPDGSNFTLKIRSTKLEDSAMYFCASSTTSGGYNEQFFGPGTRLTVL.

The chain recombines TRBV19 with TRBJ2-7; D may be TRBD2 (5 bases). The CDR3 extends over 14 amino acids. Trimming cost V 4 bases and J 1 base, with 11 bases left between them. Per germline, CDR1 LNHDA and CDR2 SQIVND (reference sequence). The CDR3 DNA is TGTGCCAGTAGTAGTGGGAGATCTTCCTACGAGCAGTACTTC. It yields the protein CASSSGRSSYEQYF.

The rearrangement uses TRBV7-2 and TRBJ2-2; possibly TRBD1 for D (6 bases). The V end was cut by 3 bases, the J end by 3 bases, with 20 bases between. This CDR3 comprises 18 residues. Germline values: CDR1 SGHTA, CDR2 FQGNSA. The chain's CDR3 is CASSFPQGQPEHTGELFF. As DNA, the CDR3 is TGTGCCAGCAGCTTTCCTCAAGGACAGCCTGAGCACACCGGGGAGCTGTTTTTT.

This clone occurred a few times. This chain connects TRBV6-5 to TRBJ1-1, with D possibly being TRBD1 (5 bases). The CDR3 totals 14 residues. Germline loops: CDR1 MNHEY, CDR2 SVGAGI. V was cut by 6 bases and J by 3 bases, with 14 bases left in between. CDR3 sequence (DNA): TGTGCCAGCAGCCAGTGGGGGGGAGACACTGAAGCTTTCTTT. Amino acids: CASSQWGGDTEAFF.

The chain links TRBV14 to TRBJ1-2; D call uncertain. V gave up 0 bases and J gave up 7 bases, with 9 bases separating them. Germline-derived CDR1 and CDR2 are SGHDN and FVKESK. The CDR3 contains 13 residues. The CDR3 bases are TGTGCCAGCAGCCAAGACTACGGAGTTGGCTACACCTTC. Amino acids: CASSQDYGVGYTF.

J is TRBJ2-4 and V is TRBV21-1; the DNA was not used to check the table's D call, TRBD1. TRBV21-1 is noted as a pseudogene. CDR3 size: 15 residues. In nucleotides, the CDR3 is TGTGCCAGCCCATGGACAGGGGTAACCAAAAACATTCAGTACTTC. It codes for CASPWTGVTKNIQYF.

With respect to this clone: A junction boundary mismatches the germline segment, possibly from a read error. The chain uses TRBV10-3 and TRBJ2-1; maybe TRBD2 (5 bases). The CDR3 is made up of 14 amino acids. Per the germline V gene, CDR1 is ENHRY and CDR2 is SYGVKD. The CDR3 coding sequence is TGTGCCATCAATACGCACCGGGATTACATTGAGCAGTTCTTC. As protein: CAINTHRDYIEQFF.

The chain joins TRBV7-2 to TRBJ1-2, with TRBD1 identical over 8 bases. CDR1 SGHTA and CDR2 FQGNSA come from the germline V gene. The V segment lost 4 bases and the J segment 8 bases; nucleotides outside the gene matches: 15. The CDR3 consists of 16 residues. The CDR3 DNA is TGTGCCAGCAGCTCCTCCTCGCAGGGGGCGGCGGACGGCTACACCTTC. Amino acids: CASSSSSQGAADGYTF.

The chain carries TRBV6-1 and TRBJ1-3; no definite D call. CDR1 MNHNS and CDR2 SASEGT come from the germline V gene. The CDR3 has 16 residues. Deletions cut 2 bases from V and 0 bases from J, with 11 bases between. CDR3: CASSELQPSSGNTIYF. The CDR3 bases are TGTGCCAGCAGTGAATTACAGCCGAGCTCTGGAAACACCATATATTTT.

The table lists this clone with a count of one. The chain couples TRBV10-3 to TRBJ2-1; 12 nucleotides line up with TRBD2. The V gene end was trimmed by 2 bases and the J gene end by 0 bases; junction bases not matched to a gene: 14. The CDR3 runs 21 residues. Germline V CDR1 and CDR2: ENHRY, SYGVKD. CDR3 protein: CAISEPGLGLAGSSSYNEQFF. CDR3 in DNA: TGTGCCATCAGTGAGCCAGGTTTAGGACTAGCGGGATCGAGCTCCTACAATGAGCAGTTCTTC.

V usage is TRBV29-1 and J usage is TRBJ2-7, with a tentative D call TRBD2 (5 bases). V was cut by 3 bases and J by 5 bases, with 17 bases left in between. The germline V gene encodes CDR1 SQVTM and CDR2 ANQGSEA. This CDR3 is 14 amino acids long. CDR3 nucleotides: TGCAGCGTTGATTGGTCTAGGCGGCGGGACGAGCAGTACTTC. It codes for CSVDWSRRRDEQYF.

The chain recombines TRBV12-3 or TRBV12-4 with TRBJ2-5, with a possible D match to TRBD1 (6 bases). This CDR3 spans 13 amino acids. V was cut by 5 bases and J by 2 bases, with 9 bases left in between. The CDR3 reads CASSVTGQETQYF. CDR3 bases: TGTGCCAGCAGTGTGACAGGTCAAGAGACCCAGTACTTC.

The chain employs TRBV29-1 and TRBJ2-7; 11 bases line up with TRBD1. J was trimmed by 2 bases and V by 6 bases; bases with no gene match: 3. The V gene's germline CDR1 is SQVTM and CDR2 ANQGSEA. The CDR3 consists of 13 residues. The CDR3 is CSVRTGGPYEQYF. CDR3 DNA sequence: TGCAGCGTAAGGACAGGGGGCCCCTACGAGCAGTACTTC.

The rearrangement joins TRBV19 to TRBJ1-1; a possible D gene is TRBD1 (5 bases). This CDR3 has 13 amino acids. Looked up from germline, CDR1 is LNHDA and CDR2 is SQIVND (reference sequence). The V gene lost 8 bases and the J gene lost 1 base, with 11 bases spanning the gap. CDR3 nucleotide sequence: TGTGCCAGTGTCGCGGACAAGAACACTGAAGCTTTCTTT. Its translation: CASVADKNTEAFF.

The chain has TRBV6-5 and TRBJ1-3, with D uncertain. V gave up 2 bases and J gave up 1 base, with 9 bases separating them. Germline CDR1 reads MNHEY; CDR2 reads SVGAGI. There are 15 residues in the CDR3. The CDR3 reads CASSYDRDSGNTIYF. CDR3 in DNA: TGTGCCAGCAGTTACGATCGGGATTCTGGAAACACCATATATTTT.